This record concerns one T cell receptor beta chain sequence. The data derive from a study of blood T cells in healthy people across ages. With a J-beta primer mix and a sample-barcoded 5' primer, a second PCR ran about 7 to 12 cycles. TCRdb used MiXCR to reprocess the 5' RACE reads, holding one entry per CDR3 protein. The sample holds 700,000 to 950,000 distinct CDR3 sequences, roughly 64% seen once. Germline V CDR1 and CDR2: MDHEN, SYDVKM. With 8 bases clipped from V and 7 bases from J, the junction kept 10 bases outside the gene matches. CDR3 length: 16 residues. This receptor was obtained from a man aged 30-40 years in good health. The sample comprised blood. This chain connects TRBV28 to TRBJ2-1; TRBD2 matches 14 bases. The CDR3 here is CASGHGTSGSDNEQFF. DNA of the CDR3: TGTGCCAGCGGCCACGGGACTAGCGGGAGTGATAATGAGCAGTTCTTC. Drawing the rest from reference TRBV28 and TRBJ2-1, the complete variable domain is DVKVTQSSRYLVKRTGEKVFLECVQDMDHENMFWYRQDPGLGLRLIYFSYDVKMKEKGDIPEGYSVSREKKERFSLILESASTNQTSMYLCASGHGTSGSDNEQFFGPGTRLTVL.